These T cell receptor beta chains were read from a single sample in a study of blood T cell repertoires in COVID-19. The protocol was immunoSEQ multiplex PCR, while the TCRdb copy is restricted to in-frame clones and leaves out a portion. The sample shows 150,000 to 200,000 clones, roughly 84% of them seen only once. Sequenced sample: PBMCs or T cells enriched from blood (not recorded which). The source of these receptors is a woman aged 60-70 years who had recovered from COVID-19. The CDR3 runs from the conserved cysteine through the conserved F or W. A D gene is named only where the DNA matches it firmly. Not all rows give a size; the values are once, few, many and, for expanded clones, a class.

TRBJ2-3 NA TRBV7-9 NA CASSLDPGRFTDTQYF TGTGCCAGCAGCTTAGACCCGGGGAGATTCACAGATACGCAGTATTTT
TRBJ2-1 TRBD2 TRBV5-1 NA CASSLALAGGPANEQFF TGCGCCAGCAGCTTGGCTTTAGCGGGGGGCCCCGCCAATGAGCAGTTCTTC
TRBJ2-1 NA TRBV7-2 NA CASSLFGSGSYNEQFF TGTGCCAGCAGCTTATTTGGTAGCGGTTCCTACAATGAGCAGTTCTTC
TRBJ1-2 NA TRBV7-2 NA CASSTSTGYGYTF TGTGCCAGCAGCACCAGCACAGGTTATGGCTACACCTTC
TRBJ1-1 NA TRBV7-2 NA CASSPFVGGNTEAFF TGTGCCAGCAGCCCGTTCGTAGGGGGGAACACTGAAGCTTTCTTT
TRBJ1-6 NA TRBV2 NA CASSDDSPGGSPLHF TGTGCCAGCAGTGATGACAGCCCAGGCGGCTCACCCCTCCACTTT
TRBJ1-3 TRBD1 TRBV28 NA CAGTGAPGNTIYF TGTGCCGGAACAGGGGCTCCTGGAAACACCATATATTTT
TRBJ2-1 NA TRBV7-2 NA CASSLATGVPNNEQFF TGTGCCAGCAGCTTAGCGACAGGAGTTCCGAACAATGAGCAGTTCTTC
TRBJ2-3 NA TRBV3-1/TRBV3-2 NA CASSQEGRPDTDTQYF TGTGCCAGCAGCCAAGAGGGGCGCCCCGACACAGATACGCAGTATTTT
TRBJ1-6 NA TRBV25-1 NA CASSAAQGRSPLHF TGTGCCAGCAGTGCGGCACAGGGTCGGTCACCCCTCCACTTT
TRBJ1-2 NA TRBV27 NA CASSLTGNYGYTF TGTGCCAGCAGTTTAACAGGCAACTATGGCTACACCTTC
TRBJ1-1 NA TRBV7-3 once CASSLGRANTEAFF TGTGCCAGCAGCTTGGGCAGGGCGAACACTGAAGCTTTCTTT
TRBJ1-2 TRBD1 TRBV28 NA CASSPTGDNHLTGGYTF TGTGCCAGCAGTCCCACAGGGGACAATCATCTAACGGGGGGCTACACCTTC
TRBJ2-3 NA TRBV2 NA CASTIEQGPDTQYF TGTGCCAGCACTATCGAGCAGGGGCCAGATACGCAGTATTTT
TRBJ2-2 TRBD1 TRBV6-2/TRBV6-3 NA CASSYSMWQGAPLNTGELFF TGTGCCAGCAGTTACTCGATGTGGCAGGGGGCACCACTGAACACCGGGGAGCTGTTTTTT
TRBJ1-4 TRBD1 TRBV28 once CASSLRTGQAAKLFF TGTGCCAGCAGTCTGAGGACAGGGCAAGCGGCAAAACTGTTTTTT